This TCR beta chain originates from a study of blood T cell repertoires in COVID-19. Some clones are missing from TCRdb's copy, which holds only in-frame ones; the method was immunoSEQ multiplex PCR. The sample carries about 170,000 clones, less than 85% recorded once. The source material was peripheral blood. The TCR originated in a woman over 75 with active or convalescent COVID-19.

CDR3 residues: CSVEDRRVYGYTF. In DNA form, the CDR3 reads TGCAGCGTTGAAGATCGGCGGGTCTATGGCTACACCTTC. The rearrangement uses TRBV29-1 and TRBJ1-2, with D uncertain. V lost 0 bases and J lost 4, with 9 bases in between. CDR3 size: 13 residues. The germline gives CDR1 SQVTM, CDR2 ANQGSEA.